This TCR beta chain was observed in a study of shared T cell receptors in the human thymus. Germline CDR1 and CDR2: MNHEY and SMNVEV (reference sequence). The CDR3 has 15 amino acids. J gave up 0 bases and V 5 bases, and 7 bases lay outside the gene matches. The protocol was immunoSEQ multiplex PCR, while the TCRdb copy is restricted to in-frame clones and leaves out a portion. The sample lists approximately 580,000 clones; roughly 74% were seen once. The sample was also linked to a second study, of human thymus T cells. That study adds: Thymic repertoires of unrelated individuals were reported in related research to overlap highly.

The clonotype originates from a boy under two years old with a congenital heart defect. Sample: thymocytes. The chain uses TRBV27 and TRBJ2-7; 7 bases map to TRBD1. CDR3 DNA: TGTGCCAGCAGTCGACAGGGCCCTTTCTCCTACGAGCAGTACTTC. This translates into CASSRQGPFSYEQYF.